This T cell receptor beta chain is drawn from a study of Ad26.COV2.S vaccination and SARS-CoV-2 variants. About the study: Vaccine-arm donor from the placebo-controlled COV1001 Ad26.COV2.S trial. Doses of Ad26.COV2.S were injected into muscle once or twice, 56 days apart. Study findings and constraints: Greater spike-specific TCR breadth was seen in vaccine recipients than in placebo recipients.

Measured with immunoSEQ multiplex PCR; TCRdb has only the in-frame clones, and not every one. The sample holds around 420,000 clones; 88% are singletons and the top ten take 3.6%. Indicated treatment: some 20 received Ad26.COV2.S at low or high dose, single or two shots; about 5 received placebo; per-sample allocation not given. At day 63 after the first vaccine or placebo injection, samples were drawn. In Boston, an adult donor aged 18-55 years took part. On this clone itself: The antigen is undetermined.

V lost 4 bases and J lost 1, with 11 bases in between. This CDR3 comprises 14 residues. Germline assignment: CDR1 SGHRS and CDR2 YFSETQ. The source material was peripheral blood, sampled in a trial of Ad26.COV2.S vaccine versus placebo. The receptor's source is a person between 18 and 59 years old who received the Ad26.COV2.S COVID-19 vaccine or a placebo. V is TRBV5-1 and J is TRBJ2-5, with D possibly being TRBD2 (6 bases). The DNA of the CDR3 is TGCGCCAGCAGCACGCCGGGAGCCCAAGAGACCCAGTACTTC. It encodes CASSTPGAQETQYF.